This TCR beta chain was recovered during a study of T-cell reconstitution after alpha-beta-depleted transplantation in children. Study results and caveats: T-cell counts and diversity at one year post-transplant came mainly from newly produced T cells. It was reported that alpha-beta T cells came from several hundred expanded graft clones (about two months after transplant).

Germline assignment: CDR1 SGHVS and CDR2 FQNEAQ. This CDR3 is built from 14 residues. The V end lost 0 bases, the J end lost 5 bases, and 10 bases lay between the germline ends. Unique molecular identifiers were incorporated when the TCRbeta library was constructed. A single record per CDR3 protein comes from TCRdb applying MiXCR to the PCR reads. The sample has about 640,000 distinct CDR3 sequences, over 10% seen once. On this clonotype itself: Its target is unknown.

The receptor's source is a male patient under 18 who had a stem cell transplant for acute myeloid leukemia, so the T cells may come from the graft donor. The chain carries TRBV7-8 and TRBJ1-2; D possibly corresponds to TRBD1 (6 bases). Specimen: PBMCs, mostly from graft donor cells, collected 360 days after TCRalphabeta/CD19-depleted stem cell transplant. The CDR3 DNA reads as TGTGCCAGCAGCTTAGCACAGGGAAAATATGGCTACACCTTC. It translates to CASSLAQGKYGYTF.